Detailed here is one TCR beta chain. The data are from a study of blood T cell repertoires in COVID-19. Study background: Sites in the United States, Italy and Spain provided acute and convalescent COVID-19 samples.

The V end was cut by 0 bases, the J end by 5 bases, with 11 bases between. Germline CDR1 reads KGHSH; CDR2 reads LQKENI. This CDR3 is 15 amino acids long. Original data processing: Amplifying reference gene primers gave estimates of nucleated cell counts. The protocol was immunoSEQ multiplex PCR, while the TCRdb copy is restricted to in-frame clones and leaves out a portion. D and trimming were read from the DNA, whereas the V and J calls and clone size are those reported in that table. The sample contains around 11,000 clones, 80% of which appear only once. The specimen sequenced was peripheral blood. The source of this sequence is a man in his 70s with active COVID-19. The rearrangement joins TRBV18 to TRBJ2-1; a weak D match, TRBD2 (6 bases). The CDR3 DNA reads TGTGCCAGCTCACCACCGTTAGGGGAGGACAATGAGCAGTTCTTC. It yields the protein CASSPPLGEDNEQFF.